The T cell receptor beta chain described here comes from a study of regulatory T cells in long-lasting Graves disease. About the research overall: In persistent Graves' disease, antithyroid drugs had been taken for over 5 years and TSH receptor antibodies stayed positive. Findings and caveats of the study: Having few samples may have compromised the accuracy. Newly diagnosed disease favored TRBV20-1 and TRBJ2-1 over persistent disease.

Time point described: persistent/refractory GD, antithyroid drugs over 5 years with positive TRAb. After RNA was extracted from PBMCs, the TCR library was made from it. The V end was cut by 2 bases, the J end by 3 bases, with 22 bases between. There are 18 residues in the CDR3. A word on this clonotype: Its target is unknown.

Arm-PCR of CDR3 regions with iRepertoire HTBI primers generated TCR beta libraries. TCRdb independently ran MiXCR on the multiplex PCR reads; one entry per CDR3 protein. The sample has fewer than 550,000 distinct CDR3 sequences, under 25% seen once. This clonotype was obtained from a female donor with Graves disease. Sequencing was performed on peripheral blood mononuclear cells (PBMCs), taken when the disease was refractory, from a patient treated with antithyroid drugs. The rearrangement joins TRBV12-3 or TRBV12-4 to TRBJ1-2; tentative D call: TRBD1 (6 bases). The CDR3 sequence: CASSLRVIKRGGYYGYTF. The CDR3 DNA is TGTGCCAGCAGTTTAAGGGTTATTAAAAGGGGGGGGTACTATGGCTACACCTTC.